The 9 T cell receptor beta chains presented below share a single source sample, sequenced in a study of CD8+ T cells in alopecia areata. Following extraction, RNA underwent reverse transcription to cDNA, which served as the sequencing template. Data came from immunoSEQ multiplex PCR; TCRdb stores just in-frame clones and leaves some out. The sample yields around 200,000 clones, about 55% seen once. Treatment described: oral pan-JAK inhibitor, 5-10 mg twice daily. Sequenced here: CD8+ T cells sorted from blood, sampled at week 24, from a patient treated with tofacitinib. Source of these receptors: a human donor with alopecia areata.

V usage is TRBV4-3 and J usage is TRBJ2-2; the D gene is possibly TRBD2 (5 bases). This CDR3 is 17 amino acids long. Germline lookup yields CDR1 LGHNA and CDR2 YSLEER. The ends were cut back, 0 bases at V and 0 bases at J, with 11 bases in the middle. CDR3 region: CASSQDRASSNTGELFF. DNA of the CDR3: TGCGCCAGCAGCCAAGATAGGGCTAGCTCGAACACCGGGGAGCTGTTTTTT.

The chain has TRBV29-1 and TRBJ2-7; no reliable D call. This CDR3 spans 11 amino acids. Germline V gene data show CDR1 as SQVTM and CDR2 as ANQGSEA. Trimming removed 4 bases from V and 5 bases from J, with 9 bases in between. This CDR3 is CSVATANEQYF. For the CDR3, the DNA is TGCAGCGTTGCGACTGCCAACGAGCAGTACTTC.

A few counts support this clone. The chain employs TRBV23-1 and TRBJ1-2, with a possible D match to TRBD1 (5 bases). TRBV23-1 is recorded as an ORF, its role being uncertain. Trimming left V 0 bases short and J 2 bases short, with 13 bases between. This CDR3 has 16 residues. The CDR3 is CASSQSVGGANYGYTF. The CDR3 coding sequence is TGCGCCAGCAGTCAATCGGTTGGGGGTGCCAACTATGGCTACACCTTC.

This clone has only a few counts. CDR3 residues: CASSSGLGSYEQYF. CDR3 DNA sequence: TGTGCCAGCAGCTCGGGACTAGGCTCCTACGAGCAGTACTTC. V gene TRBV13 combines with J gene TRBJ2-7; the match to TRBD2 covers 8 bases. CDR3 length: 14 residues. V lost 4 bases and J lost 0; bases outside the gene matches: 2. Germline assignment: CDR1 PRHDT and CDR2 FYEKMQ (reference sequence).

This sequence joins TRBV23-1 and TRBJ2-7, with D perhaps matching TRBD2 (6 bases). TRBV23-1 has ORF status, its function being uncertain. The germline V and J ends were trimmed by 9 bases and 5 bases, with 17 bases remaining between them. The CDR3 extends over 13 amino acids. Written as DNA, the CDR3 is TGCGCCAGTCACCCGGGGGTATTTAACGAGCAGTACTTC. This encodes CASHPGVFNEQYF.

The V and J genes are TRBV7-9 and TRBJ2-7, with TRBD1 identical over 7 bases. The CDR3 length is 14 residues. The V and J ends lost 5 bases and 3 bases, in that order; junction bases with no gene match: 7. The germline gives CDR1 SEHNR, CDR2 FQNEAQ (reference sequence). CDR3 bases: TGTGCCAGCAGCAGTACCCGGGACAGCTACGAGCAGTACTTC. This sequence encodes CASSSTRDSYEQYF. The full variable domain, completed using reference TRBV7-9 and TRBJ2-7, is DTGVSQNPRHKITKRGQNVTFRCDPISEHNRLYWYRQTLGQGPEFLTYFQNEAQLEKSRLLSDRFSAERPKGSFSTLEIQRTEQGDSAMYLCASSSTRDSYEQYFGPGTRLTVT.

The chain links TRBV19 to TRBJ2-7; weak D call: TRBD2 (6 bases). With 5 bases removed from V and 5 bases from J, the gap between germline ends came to 10 bases. CDR3 length: 12 amino acids. The germline gives CDR1 LNHDA, CDR2 SQIVND (reference sequence). The CDR3 spells CASSLGGNEQYF. The CDR3 DNA is TGTGCCAGTAGTTTGGGGGGAAACGAGCAGTACTTC. Supplemented by reference TRBV19 and TRBJ2-7, the full variable domain reads DGGITQSPKYLFRKEGQNVTLSCEQNLNHDAMYWYRQDPGQGLRLIYYSQIVNDFQKGDIAEGYSVSREKKESFPLTVTSAQKNPTAFYLCASSLGGNEQYFGPGTRLTVT.

V gene TRBV5-1 combines with J gene TRBJ2-1; 8 positions agree with TRBD1. The CDR3 has 15 amino acids. Losses at the gene ends were 0 bases for V and 4 bases for J; bases not matched to a gene: 3. Per germline, CDR1 SGHRS and CDR2 YFSETQ. The CDR3 region has the DNA TGCGCCAGCAGCTTGGGACAGGGGATTTACAATGAGCAGTTCTTC. This sequence encodes CASSLGQGIYNEQFF. Full variable domain (rest looked up from reference TRBV5-1 and TRBJ2-1): KAGVTQTPRYLIKTRGQQVTLSCSPISGHRSVSWYQQTPGQGLQFLFEYFSETQRNKGNFPGRFSGRQFSNSRSEMNVSTLELGDSALYLCASSLGQGIYNEQFFGPGTRLTVL.

The chain combines TRBV29-1 with TRBJ1-2; 11 bases agree with TRBD1. CDR3 size: 14 residues. Germline CDR1 reads SQVTM; CDR2 reads ANQGSEA. J gave up 7 bases and V 1 base, and 5 bases lay outside the gene matches. The CDR3 DNA reads TGCAGCGTTGAAGTGGACAGGGGGCAAGGTGGCTACACCTTC. It translates to CSVEVDRGQGGYTF.